These 28 T cell receptor beta chains came from one sample sequenced in a study of cytomegalovirus exposure and HLA in healthy donors. Vbeta (60) and Jbeta (13) primers were used in the PCR. Profiled with immunoSEQ multiplex PCR; TCRdb holds only in-frame clones, not every one. The sample shows some 150,000 clones, over 65% of them seen only once. The specimen was PBMCs. The receptors were gathered from a female donor in good health and CMV-seropositive.

The gene calls are TRBV28 and TRBJ2-5, with 7 bases identical to TRBD1. After removal of 7 bases from V and 4 bases from J, the junction contained 6 bases not matched to a gene. CDR1 is MDHEN, CDR2 SYDVKM, per germline. The CDR3 contains 13 residues. The chain's CDR3 is CASTLRDRETQYF. The CDR3 bases are TGTGCCAGCACCCTCCGGGACAGAGAGACCCAGTACTTC.

This clone was found a few times. CDR3 region: CASSLGGDRGEQYF. CDR3 nucleotides: TGTGCCAGCAGCTTAGGGGGGGACAGGGGCGAGCAGTACTTC. This chain connects TRBV7-9 to TRBJ2-7; 10 nucleotides agree with TRBD1. This CDR3 has 14 amino acids. With 1 base clipped from V and 6 bases from J, the junction kept 3 bases outside the gene matches. Germline CDR1 and CDR2: SEHNR and FQNEAQ (reference sequence).

The chain is built from TRBV4-1 and TRBJ2-2, with 9 bases aligning to TRBD2. V dropped 4 bases and J dropped 8; count of bases not matched to a gene: 11. CDR1 and CDR2 (germline): MGHRA, YSYEKL. CDR3 length equals 16 residues. The CDR3 nucleotides are TGCGCCAGCAGCCCTGGACTAGCGAGAAAGATTGGGGAGCTGTTTTTT. It translates to CASSPGLARKIGELFF.

V and J are TRBV6-5 and TRBJ2-3; D is possibly TRBD2 (5 bases). This CDR3 spans 13 amino acids. Trimming cost V 6 bases and J 1 base, with 8 bases left between them. Germline lookup yields CDR1 MNHEY and CDR2 SVGAGI. CDR3 amino acids: CASSDYRTDTQYF. DNA of the CDR3: TGTGCCAGCAGCGACTACCGCACAGATACGCAGTATTTT.

This clone came up a few times. This chain links TRBV29-1 with TRBJ2-7; 7 positions agree with TRBD1. Germline loops: CDR1 SQVTM, CDR2 ANQGSEA. CDR3 size: 16 residues. Germline trimming cut 0 bases from V and 2 bases from J; bases unmatched to any gene: 10. CDR3: CSVEDRGRGNTYEQYF. CDR3 nucleotide sequence: TGCAGCGTTGAAGATCGGGGCAGGGGGAATACCTACGAGCAGTACTTC.

The rearrangement uses TRBV5-4 and TRBJ2-3; 11 bases map to TRBD2. CDR1 is SGHNT and CDR2 is YYREEE in the germline V gene (reference sequence). J gave up 0 bases and V 4 bases, and 4 bases lay outside the gene matches. This CDR3 region has 16 residues. The CDR3 nucleotides read TGTGCCAGCAGCCCTAGGACTAGCGGGAGCACAGATACGCAGTATTTT. Protein: CASSPRTSGSTDTQYF.

The chain uses TRBV27 and TRBJ2-1; TRBD2 matches 7 bases. Losses at the gene ends were 6 bases for V and 5 bases for J; bases not matched to a gene: 1. In germline, CDR1 is MNHEY, CDR2 SMNVEV (reference sequence). CDR3 length: 12 residues. For the CDR3, the DNA is TGTGCCAGCAGCGGGACTAACAATGAGCAGTTCTTC. Translated, it gives CASSGTNNEQFF.

The chain employs TRBV6-1 and TRBJ1-6; 9 bases fit TRBD1. Germline CDR1 and CDR2: MNHNS and SASEGT. V was pared by 2 bases and J by 10 bases, with 12 bases of the junction left unmatched. This CDR3 comprises 17 residues. The CDR3 loop is CASSESPPGQGYSPLHF. The CDR3 DNA reads as TGTGCCAGCAGTGAATCCCCCCCGGGACAGGGTTACTCACCCCTCCACTTT.

J is TRBJ2-1 and V is TRBV9, with 11 bases lining up with TRBD2. V lost 0 bases and J lost 8; bases outside the gene matches: 10. CDR1 is SGDLS and CDR2 is YYNGEE in the germline V gene. The CDR3 loop spans 17 amino acids. CDR3 sequence: CASSVAPSGRRFDEQFF. CDR3 bases: TGTGCCAGCAGCGTAGCCCCTAGCGGGAGGAGGTTTGATGAGCAGTTCTTC.

About this clone: Other nucleotide sequences from this sample produce the same CDR3. CDR3 residues: CASSLQGNYGYTF. The CDR3 DNA reads as TGCGCCAGCAGCCTTCAGGGCAACTATGGCTACACCTTC. The chain has TRBV5-1 and TRBJ1-2; D might be TRBD1 (5 bases). V dropped 4 bases and J dropped 2 bases, with 9 bases sitting between them. Germline V gives CDR1 SGHRS, CDR2 YFSETQ. The CDR3 is 13 residues long.

This chain uses TRBV28 with TRBJ2-1, with TRBD2 matching over 7 bases. The CDR3 totals 14 residues. J gave up 7 bases and V 10 bases, and 13 bases lay outside the gene matches. Germline assignment: CDR1 MDHEN and CDR2 SYDVKM. The chain's CDR3 is CAIKARGNRNEQFF. The DNA for the CDR3 is TGTGCCATCAAAGCGCGGGGGAATAGGAATGAGCAGTTCTTC. The variable domain in full, with the rest retrieved from reference TRBV28 and TRBJ2-1, is DVKVTQSSRYLVKRTGEKVFLECVQDMDHENMFWYRQDPGLGLRLIYFSYDVKMKEKGDIPEGYSVSREKKERFSLILESASTNQTSMYLCAIKARGNRNEQFFGPGTRLTVL.

The chain couples TRBV7-3 to TRBJ2-1; TRBD2 matches at 11 bases. The CDR3 has 16 residues. Germline values: CDR1 SGHTA, CDR2 FQGTGA. Unmatched junction bases numbered 11, after V lost 6 bases and J lost 7 bases. CDR3 DNA sequence: TGTGCCAGCAGTGCACAACCGGGACTAGCGGATAATGAGCAGTTCTTC. It encodes CASSAQPGLADNEQFF.

This chain joins TRBV6-6 and TRBJ2-2, with D hard to call. The CDR3 covers 13 residues. The germline V gene has CDR1 MNHNY and CDR2 SVGAGI (reference sequence). V was shortened by 0 bases and J by 7 bases, with 6 bases between the two germline ends. CDR3 in DNA: TGTGCCAGCAGTTACTCCGGGTACGGGGAGCTGTTTTTT. Protein product: CASSYSGYGELFF.

The V and J genes are TRBV7-3 and TRBJ1-6; D remains ambiguous. From germline, CDR1 is SGHTA and CDR2 FQGTGA. Trimming left V 1 base short and J 8 bases short, with 6 bases between. CDR3 size: 13 residues. Written as DNA, the CDR3 is TGTGCCAGCAGCTTAAATCAGGATTCACCCCTCCACTTT. Protein: CASSLNQDSPLHF.

The V gene is TRBV9, the J gene TRBJ1-4; D may be TRBD1 (5 bases). Germline V gene data show CDR1 as SGDLS and CDR2 as YYNGEE. The CDR3 is made up of 15 amino acids. The ends were cut back, 3 bases at V and 7 bases at J, with 16 bases in the middle. CDR3 sequence reads: CASSGREGLFEKLFF. The CDR3 nucleotides read TGTGCCAGCAGCGGCAGGGAGGGGCTCTTTGAAAAACTGTTTTTT.

This clone was detected a few times. This rearrangement joins TRBV18 to TRBJ1-3; D is uncertain. This CDR3 region has 16 residues. V was clipped by 2 bases and J by 0 bases, with 11 bases between them. CDR1 is KGHSH, CDR2 LQKENI, per germline. The CDR3 reads CASSPIRSSSGNTIYF. CDR3 bases: TGTGCCAGCTCACCAATCCGTTCCAGCTCTGGAAACACCATATATTTT.

V usage is TRBV5-6 and J usage is TRBJ1-4, with 8 bases that match TRBD1. The CDR3 runs 14 residues. Unmatched junction bases numbered 2, after V lost 3 bases and J lost 4 bases. Germline CDR1 and CDR2: SGHDT and YYEEEE. This CDR3 reads CASSSGQVNEKLFF. CDR3 in DNA: TGTGCCAGCAGCTCGGGACAGGTTAATGAAAAACTGTTTTTT.

V usage is TRBV27 and J usage is TRBJ2-1; possible D gene TRBD2, 6 bases. The V and J ends lost 0 bases and 4 bases respectively, with 13 bases between them. Germline V gene sequence: CDR1 MNHEY, CDR2 SMNVEV (reference sequence). The CDR3 totals 16 residues. CDR3 coding DNA: TGTGCCAGCAGTTTATCTGTGGGGGGACGTTACAATGAGCAGTTCTTC. It is translated as CASSLSVGGRYNEQFF.

The chain links TRBV21-1 to TRBJ2-7; TRBD2 is the table's D call and was not checked against the DNA. TRBV21-1 is termed a pseudogene. This CDR3 has 18 amino acids. DNA of the CDR3: TGTGCCAGCAGCAAAGATGGACTAGCGGGGTTTCCCGGCTACGAGCAGTACTTC. It codes for CASSKDGLAGFPGYEQYF.

The chain recombines TRBV2 with TRBJ2-5; 7 bases line up with TRBD2. Germline V CDR1 and CDR2: SNHLY, FYNNEI. Losses at the gene ends were 10 bases for V and 4 bases for J; bases not matched to a gene: 6. This CDR3 is 12 amino acids long. The CDR3 is CATSAGPETQYF. The CDR3 nucleotides are TGTGCCACATCAGCGGGGCCAGAGACCCAGTACTTC.

Only a few counts were recorded for this clone. The chain links TRBV27 to TRBJ2-7; no definite D call. Per germline, CDR1 MNHEY and CDR2 SMNVEV (reference sequence). The CDR3 sequence is 13 residues long. Trimming removed 4 bases at V and 3 bases at J, with 10 bases between. CDR3 region: CASSYQVDYEQYF. CDR3 sequence (DNA): TGTGCCAGCAGTTACCAGGTTGACTACGAGCAGTACTTC.

V gene TRBV6-1 combines with J gene TRBJ2-5; possibly TRBD1 for D (6 bases). The J call may be wrong; the DNA end is better matched by TRBJ2-7. Looked up from germline, CDR1 is MNHNS and CDR2 is SASEGT. CDR3 length: 13 amino acids. This chain's CDR3 is CASTGYGAYEQYF. CDR3 bases: TGTGCCAGTACAGGGTATGGGGCCTACGAGCAGTACTTC.

A single count supports this clone. An end of the junction differs from the germline gene, which may be a read error. The chain links TRBV18 to TRBJ2-7; 11 bases fit TRBD1. The CDR3 is 16 amino acids. Germline CDR1 reads KGHSH; CDR2 reads LQKENI. CDR3 DNA sequence: TGTGCCAGCTCACCCCTGGACAGGGGGCCAACCTACGAACAGTACTTC. This encodes CASSPLDRGPTYEQYF.

This clone occurred once. V and J are TRBV28 and TRBJ1-3; D may be TRBD1 (6 bases). V gave up 3 bases and J gave up 0 bases, with 12 bases separating them. The CDR3 contains 16 residues. From germline, CDR1 is MDHEN and CDR2 SYDVKM. CDR3 region: CASSFVRGPSGNTIYF. The CDR3 bases are TGTGCCAGCAGTTTCGTCAGGGGCCCCTCTGGAAACACCATATATTTT.

The V and J genes are TRBV5-1 and TRBJ1-4; 8 nucleotides line up with TRBD1. The CDR3 is 17 residues long. V lost 0 bases and J lost 0; bases outside the gene matches: 4. Germline assignment: CDR1 SGHRS and CDR2 YFSETQ. The CDR3 region is CASSLGPTGATNEKLFF. The CDR3 DNA follows: TGCGCCAGCAGCTTGGGACCGACAGGGGCAACTAATGAAAAACTGTTTTTT.

V is TRBV11-2 and J is TRBJ1-1; D may be TRBD1 (5 bases). Germline CDR1 and CDR2: SGHAT and FQNNGV. Trimming cost V 3 bases and J 1 base, with 6 bases left between them. The CDR3 covers 13 residues. In nucleotides, the CDR3 is TGTGCCAGCAGCTTCGGGGGGAACACTGAAGCTTTCTTT. This encodes CASSFGGNTEAFF.

The V gene is TRBV7-9, the J gene TRBJ1-2, with D possibly being TRBD1 (5 bases). Trimming removed 4 bases from V and 0 bases from J, with 15 bases in between. The germline V gene encodes CDR1 SEHNR and CDR2 FQNEAQ (reference sequence). CDR3 length equals 16 residues. The CDR3 bases are TGTGCCAGCAGCTCGGGACTTTTGGGAGCTAACTATGGCTACACCTTC. It is translated as CASSSGLLGANYGYTF.

The chain employs TRBV7-3 and TRBJ2-6; 9 bases are shared with TRBD1. The V and J ends lost 2 bases and 1 base, in that order; junction bases with no gene match: 3. Per the germline V gene, CDR1 is SGHTA and CDR2 is FQGTGA. The CDR3 sequence is 17 residues long. CDR3 residues: CASSLSGTGSGANVLTF. Here the CDR3 DNA reads TGTGCCAGCAGCTTATCCGGGACAGGGTCTGGGGCCAACGTCCTGACTTTC.